The 2 T cell receptor beta chains presented below share a single source sample, sequenced in a study of blood T cell repertoires in COVID-19. Some clones are missing from TCRdb's copy, which holds only in-frame ones; the method was immunoSEQ multiplex PCR. The sample has 150,000 to 170,000 clones, roughly 81% seen once. Sequenced: peripheral blood. The source is an older woman with COVID-19, enrolled during active disease.

The sample holds a few counts of this clone. This chain uses TRBV2 with TRBJ2-2, with no clear D. V gave up 3 bases and J gave up 9 bases, with 14 bases separating them. Germline assignment: CDR1 SNHLY and CDR2 FYNNEI. This CDR3 is 14 amino acids long. The CDR3, as DNA: TGTGCCAGCAGTGACCAAGACTTTGACCGGGAGCTGTTTTTT. It encodes CASSDQDFDRELFF.

This clone has only a few counts. This chain links TRBV6-6 with TRBJ2-5; D unclear. Trimming removed 2 bases from V and 5 bases from J, with 12 bases in between. The CDR3 spans 14 residues. Germline CDR1 MNHNY, CDR2 SVGAGI (reference sequence). CDR3 sequence reads: CASSYPVNGETQYF. In DNA form, the CDR3 reads TGTGCCAGCAGTTACCCCGTTAATGGCGAGACCCAGTACTTC.